This is a list of T cell receptor beta chains from one sample in a study of blood T cells in healthy people across ages. One entry per CDR3 protein results from TCRdb running MiXCR on the 5' RACE reads. The sample shows approximately 800,000 distinct CDR3 sequences, 36% of them seen only once. The specimen was blood. The source is a man between 18 and 35 years old in good health. Both conserved end residues are part of each CDR3. D genes are given only for firm matches. Where a row states a size, it is once, few, many or the class of an expanded clone; other rows omit it.

TRBJ1-2	.	TRBV7-2	.	CASSLGRGAPLYGYTF	TGTGCCAGCAGCTTAGGTCGGGGGGCACCCCTTTATGGCTACACCTTC
TRBJ2-3	few	TRBV4-3	.	CASSQTVRDTQYF	TGCGCCAGCAGCCAAACTGTACGGGATACGCAGTATTTT
TRBJ2-4	.	TRBV5-1	.	CASSFGEAEKNIQYF	TGCGCCAGCAGCTTCGGAGAAGCGGAAAAAAACATTCAGTACTTC
TRBJ2-2	.	TRBV7-2	TRBD2	CASSLSGGTDTGELFF	TGTGCCAGCAGCTTAAGCGGGGGGACGGACACCGGGGAGCTGTTTTTT
TRBJ2-3	many	TRBV19	TRBD1	CASSIRPATGTDTQYF	TGTGCCAGTAGTATTCGACCCGCGACAGGGACAGATACGCAGTATTTT
TRBJ1-5	few	TRBV20-1	TRBD1	CSARVGGGQRNQPQHF	TGCAGTGCTAGAGTAGGCGGGGGACAGAGGAATCAGCCCCAGCATTTT
TRBJ2-7	many	TRBV12-3/TRBV12-4	.	CASSLRTPYEQYF	TGTGCCAGCAGTTTAAGGACCCCCTACGAGCAGTACTTC
TRBJ2-5	.	TRBV2	.	CASSDRRGMETQYF	TGTGCCAGCAGTGATAGGAGGGGGATGGAGACCCAGTACTTC
TRBJ1-2	.	TRBV15	TRBD1	CATSQRQGRGFYYGYTF	TGTGCCACCAGCCAGAGACAGGGAAGAGGGTTTTACTATGGCTACACCTTC
TRBJ2-5	few	TRBV6-2/TRBV6-3	.	CASSSTRLNYNEQYF	TGTGCCAGCAGCTCGACTAGACTCAACTACAATGAGCAGTACTTC
TRBJ1-1	.	TRBV20-1	TRBD1	CSAGGNRGKNTEAFF	TGCAGTGCTGGAGGTAACAGGGGAAAGAACACTGAAGCTTTCTTT
TRBJ1-5	.	TRBV7-8	.	CASSSDVNNQPQHF	TGTGCCAGCAGCTCAGACGTTAACAATCAGCCCCAGCATTTT
TRBJ2-1	few	TRBV7-3	TRBD2	CASSLRSGTSGGYNEQFF	TGTGCCAGCAGCTTAAGGTCCGGGACTAGCGGGGGATACAATGAGCAGTTCTTC
TRBJ1-2	.	TRBV6-5	TRBD1	CASRTGTGHYGYTF	TGTGCCAGCAGGACCGGGACAGGCCACTATGGCTACACCTTC
TRBJ2-7	.	TRBV5-1	.	CASSLGQPSFYEQYF	TGCGCCAGCAGCTTGGGGCAGCCCTCCTTTTACGAGCAGTACTTC
TRBJ1-1	.	TRBV20-1	.	CSARDGKQRDTEAFF	TGCAGTGCTAGAGATGGGAAACAAAGGGACACTGAAGCTTTCTTT
TRBJ2-3	.	TRBV9	TRBD2	CASSSPSGLTETQYF	TGTGCCAGCAGCTCACCTAGCGGCCTCACAGAGACGCAGTATTTT
TRBJ1-4	few	TRBV28	.	CASSFVGQKPNEKLFF	TGTGCCAGCAGTTTCGTTGGGCAGAAACCGAATGAAAAACTGTTTTTT
TRBJ2-7	.	TRBV7-2	.	CASSLTEGVHEQYF	TGTGCCAGCAGCTTAACCGAGGGGGTACACGAGCAGTACTTC
TRBJ2-1	few	TRBV28	TRBD2	CASSSLGPGGNNEQFF	TGTGCCAGCAGTTCATTGGGCCCCGGGGGGAACAATGAGCAGTTCTTC
TRBJ2-1	.	TRBV3-1	TRBD1	CASSLGTGVIYNEQFF	TGTGCCAGCAGCCTTGGGACAGGGGTGATTTACAATGAGCAGTTCTTC
TRBJ1-4	.	TRBV6-5	.	CASRDRFNEKLFF	TGTGCCAGCCGCGATAGATTTAATGAAAAACTGTTTTTT
TRBJ2-2	.	TRBV12-3/TRBV12-4	TRBD1	CASSYRQGNTGELFF	TGTGCCAGCAGTTACCGACAGGGTAACACCGGGGAGCTGTTTTTT
TRBJ2-1	.	TRBV7-2	TRBD2	CASSYVGGNEQFF	TGTGCCAGCAGCTACGTGGGGGGGAATGAGCAGTTCTTC
TRBJ1-6	many	TRBV20-1	TRBD1	CSAAGTGIDPRNSPLHF	TGCAGTGCGGCCGGGACAGGGATTGACCCGCGTAATTCACCCCTCCACTTT
TRBJ2-2	.	TRBV12-3/TRBV12-4	.	CASSLVPPSGPGELFF	TGTGCCAGCAGTTTAGTGCCGCCCTCGGGACCGGGGGAGCTGTTTTTT
TRBJ2-3	.	TRBV27	.	CASSSLSSADTQYF	TGTGCCAGCAGTTCCCTCTCTAGCGCAGATACGCAGTATTTT
TRBJ1-1	many	TRBV20-1	.	CSAERTNTEAFF	TGCAGTGCAGAGAGGACGAACACTGAAGCTTTCTTT
TRBJ2-1	many	TRBV5-1	.	CASSLGPKGDEQFF	TGCGCCAGCAGCTTGGGCCCTAAGGGCGATGAGCAGTTCTTC
TRBJ1-1	.	TRBV29-1	.	CSVIGRMNTEAFF	TGCAGCGTCATAGGACGGATGAACACTGAAGCTTTCTTT
TRBJ2-3	many	TRBV28	.	CASSLDLPADTQYF	TGTGCCAGCAGTCTAGATCTACCCGCAGATACGCAGTATTTT
TRBJ2-1	.	TRBV10-3	.	CAISDSGGGSYNEQFF	TGTGCCATCAGTGATTCAGGGGGAGGCTCCTACAATGAGCAGTTCTTC
TRBJ2-1	few	TRBV20-1	TRBD1	CSARVDRVARNEQFF	TGCAGTGCTAGAGTGGACAGGGTCGCTCGCAATGAGCAGTTCTTC
TRBJ2-1	.	TRBV20-1	.	CSARVVGDVGGEQFF	TGCAGTGCTAGAGTAGTGGGTGACGTCGGAGGAGAGCAGTTCTTC
TRBJ1-2	once	TRBV9	TRBD1	CASSGGQGGGGHYGYTF	TGTGCCAGCAGCGGGGGACAGGGAGGCGGGGGTCACTATGGCTACACCTTC
TRBJ2-3	.	TRBV7-2	.	CAISEGNTDTQYF	TGTGCCATTTCGGAGGGTAACACAGATACGCAGTATTTT
TRBJ2-7	.	TRBV27	.	CASSLLRDTFPPVVQYF	TGTGCCAGCAGTCTACTCCGGGACACCTTCCCGCCGGTGGTTCAGTACTTC
TRBJ2-5	many	TRBV7-2	.	CASSQDHQETQYF	TGTGCCAGCAGCCAGGACCACCAAGAGACCCAGTACTTC
TRBJ1-1	.	TRBV27	.	CASSATLNTEAFF	TGTGCCAGCAGTGCAACCTTGAACACTGAAGCTTTCTTT
TRBJ2-3	.	TRBV12-3/TRBV12-4	TRBD2	CAISRGGSDTQYF	TGTGCCATCTCACGGGGGGGTTCAGATACGCAGTATTTT
TRBJ1-3	.	TRBV9	TRBD1	CASSARTGNGNTIYF	TGTGCCAGCAGCGCACGGACAGGGAACGGAAACACCATATATTTT
TRBJ1-6	many	TRBV10-3	.	CAISEGRSSYNSPLHF	TGTGCCATCAGTGAGGGACGGAGCTCCTATAATTCACCCCTCCACTTT
TRBJ1-1	.	TRBV15	TRBD1	CATTNRGQGIWTEAFF	TGTGCCACCACCAACCGGGGACAGGGGATCTGGACTGAAGCTTTCTTT
TRBJ2-3	once	TRBV2	TRBD2	CASTSGSTQYF	TGTGCCAGCACTAGCGGGAGTACGCAGTATTTT
TRBJ2-5	.	TRBV24-1	.	CATSDTDSRTQETQYF	TGTGCCACCAGTGACACCGACAGCCGTACCCAAGAGACCCAGTACTTC
TRBJ2-1	.	TRBV7-9	.	CASGTRDLRSYNEQFF	TGTGCCAGCGGCACCCGGGACCTCCGCTCCTACAATGAGCAGTTCTTC